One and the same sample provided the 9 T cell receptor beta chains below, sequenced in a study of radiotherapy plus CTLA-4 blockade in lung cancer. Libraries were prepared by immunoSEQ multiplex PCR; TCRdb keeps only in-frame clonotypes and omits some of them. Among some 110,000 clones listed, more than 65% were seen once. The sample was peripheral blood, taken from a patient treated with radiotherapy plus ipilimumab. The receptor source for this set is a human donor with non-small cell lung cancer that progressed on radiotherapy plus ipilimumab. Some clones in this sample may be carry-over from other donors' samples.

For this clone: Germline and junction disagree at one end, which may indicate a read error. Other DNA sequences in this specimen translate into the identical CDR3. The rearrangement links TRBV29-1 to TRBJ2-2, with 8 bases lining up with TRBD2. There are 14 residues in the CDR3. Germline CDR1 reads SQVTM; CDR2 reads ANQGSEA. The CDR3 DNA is TGCAGCGTGGAAGATTCCGGGGGGGGCGGGGAGCTGTTTTTT. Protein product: CSVEDSGGGGELFF.

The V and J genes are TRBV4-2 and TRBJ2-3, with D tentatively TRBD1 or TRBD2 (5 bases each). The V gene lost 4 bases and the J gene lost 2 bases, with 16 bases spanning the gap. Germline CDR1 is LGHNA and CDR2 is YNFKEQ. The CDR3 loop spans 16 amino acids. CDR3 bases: TGTGCCAGCAGCCTTCGTAACCGGGACGCCACAGATACGCAGTATTTT. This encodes CASSLRNRDATDTQYF.

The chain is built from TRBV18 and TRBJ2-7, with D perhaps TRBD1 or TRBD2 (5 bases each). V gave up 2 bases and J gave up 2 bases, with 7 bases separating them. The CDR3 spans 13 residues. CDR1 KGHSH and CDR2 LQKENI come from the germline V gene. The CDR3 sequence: CASSPGDPYEQYF. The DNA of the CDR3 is TGTGCCAGCTCACCAGGGGACCCCTACGAGCAGTACTTC.

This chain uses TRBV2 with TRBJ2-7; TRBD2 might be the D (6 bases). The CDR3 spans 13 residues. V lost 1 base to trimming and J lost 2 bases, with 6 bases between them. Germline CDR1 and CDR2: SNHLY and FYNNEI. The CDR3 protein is CASSEGGAYEQYF. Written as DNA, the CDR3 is TGTGCCAGCAGTGAAGGGGGGGCCTACGAGCAGTACTTC.

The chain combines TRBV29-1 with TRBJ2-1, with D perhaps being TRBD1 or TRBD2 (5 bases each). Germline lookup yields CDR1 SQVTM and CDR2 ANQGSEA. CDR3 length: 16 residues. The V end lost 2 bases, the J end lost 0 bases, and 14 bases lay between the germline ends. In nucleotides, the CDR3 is TGCAGCGTTGAATACGGGGCGTCGAGCTCCTACAATGAGCAGTTCTTC. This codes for CSVEYGASSSYNEQFF.

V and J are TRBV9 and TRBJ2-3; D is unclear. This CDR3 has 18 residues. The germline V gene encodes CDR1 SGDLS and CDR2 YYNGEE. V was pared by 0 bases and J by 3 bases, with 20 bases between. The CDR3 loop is CASSVVAASRTVTDTQYF. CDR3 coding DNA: TGTGCCAGCAGCGTAGTGGCAGCATCGAGGACCGTAACAGATACGCAGTATTTT.

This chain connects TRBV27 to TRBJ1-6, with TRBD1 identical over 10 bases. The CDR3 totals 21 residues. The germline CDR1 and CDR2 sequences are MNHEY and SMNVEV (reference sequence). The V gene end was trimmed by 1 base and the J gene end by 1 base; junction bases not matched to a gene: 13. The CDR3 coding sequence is TGTGCCAGCAGTTTATATGGGACAGGGGAATATAGAGTGTCCTATAATTCACCCCTCCACTTT. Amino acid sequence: CASSLYGTGEYRVSYNSPLHF.

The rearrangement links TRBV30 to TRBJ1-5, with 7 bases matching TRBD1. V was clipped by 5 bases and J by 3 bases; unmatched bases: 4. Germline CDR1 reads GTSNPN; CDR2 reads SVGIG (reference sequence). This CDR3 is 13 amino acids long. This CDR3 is CAWADRDNQPQHF. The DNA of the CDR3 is TGTGCCTGGGCCGACAGGGACAATCAGCCCCAGCATTTT.

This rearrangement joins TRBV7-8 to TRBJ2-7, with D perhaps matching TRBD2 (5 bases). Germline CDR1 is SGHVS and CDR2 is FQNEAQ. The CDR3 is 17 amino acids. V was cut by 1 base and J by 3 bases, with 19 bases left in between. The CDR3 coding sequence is TGTGCCAGCAGCTTAGGGCAGCGGTGGGAAGTGGACTACGAGCAGTACTTC. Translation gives CASSLGQRWEVDYEQYF. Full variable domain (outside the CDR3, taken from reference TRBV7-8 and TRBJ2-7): GAGVSQSPRYKVAKRGQDVALRCDPISGHVSLFWYQQALGQGPEFLTYFQNEAQLDKSGLPSDRFFAERPEGSVSTLKIQRTQQEDSAVYLCASSLGQRWEVDYEQYFGPGTRLTVT.